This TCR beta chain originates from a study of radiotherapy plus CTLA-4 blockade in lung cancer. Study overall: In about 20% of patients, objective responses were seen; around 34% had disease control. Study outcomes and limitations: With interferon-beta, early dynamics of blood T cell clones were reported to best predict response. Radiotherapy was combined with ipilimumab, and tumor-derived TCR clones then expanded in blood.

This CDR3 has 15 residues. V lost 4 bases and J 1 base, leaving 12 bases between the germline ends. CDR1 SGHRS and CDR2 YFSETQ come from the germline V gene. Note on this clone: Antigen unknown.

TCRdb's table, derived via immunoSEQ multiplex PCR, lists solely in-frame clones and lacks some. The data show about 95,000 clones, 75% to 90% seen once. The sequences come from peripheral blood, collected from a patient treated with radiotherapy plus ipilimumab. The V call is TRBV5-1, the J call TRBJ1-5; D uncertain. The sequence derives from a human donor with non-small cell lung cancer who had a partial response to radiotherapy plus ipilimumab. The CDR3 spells CASSPGSGSNQPQHF. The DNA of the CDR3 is TGCGCCAGCAGCCCGGGATCGGGGAGCAATCAGCCCCAGCATTTT.